This T cell receptor (beta chain) was observed in a study of T cell repertoires in cytomegalovirus infection. The germline gives CDR1 MNHEY, CDR2 SVGAGI. Trimming shortened V by 5 bases and J by 4 bases, and 15 bases separated the two germline ends. The CDR3 extends over 15 amino acids. TCRdb redid the calling of the reads with MiXCR, one entry per CDR3 protein. The sample has around 530,000 distinct CDR3 sequences, about a quarter seen once. Only a few counts were recorded for this clonotype. The source material was PBMCs. The clonotype was recovered from a human donor in good health (CMV status not recorded). Some clones in this sample may be carry-over from other donors' samples. This chain joins TRBV6-5 and TRBJ1-5; TRBD1 might be the D (5 bases). The CDR3 sequence: CASSTTGLPNQPQHF. The CDR3 coding sequence is TGTGCCAGCAGTACCACAGGACTACCGAATCAGCCCCAGCATTTT.